The T cell receptor (beta chain) described here comes from a study of vaccination and CD4 T cells after COVID-19. Study details: Convalescent cases consisted of six males and four females, of whom two were Hispanic. Post-vaccine specimens were obtained a median 72 days after dose two (range 14 to 241).

The study sequenced cultured CD4+ T cell DNA using the Oncomine TCR Beta short-read assay. TCRdb itself ran the PCR reads through MiXCR, one entry per CDR3 protein. Among 15,000 to 20,000 distinct CDR3 sequences, roughly 51% were seen once, and the ten largest hold roughly 7%. Comments on this clonotype: Its antigen is currently unknown.

Treatment noted: roughly ten-day PBMC culture with coronavirus spike peptide pools or control peptides (ViraFEST assay). Under the ViraFEST approach, antigen-specific T cells were expanded with peptide pools and TCRs subsequently sequenced. The sequencing used CD4+ T cells from blood, cultured in vitro, collected before SARS-CoV-2 vaccination. This clonotype originated in a human donor who had recovered from COVID-19.

CDR3 coding DNA: TGCAGTGCTAGAGGCGAGGCTGAGACCCAGTACTTC. Protein sequence: CSARGEAETQYF. The rearrangement links TRBV20-1 to TRBJ2-5; unclear D gene. CDR3 length: 12 amino acids. V was trimmed by 1 base and J by 5 bases, leaving 8 bases between them. Germline values: CDR1 DFQATT, CDR2 SNEGSKA (reference sequence).